The 31 T cell receptor beta chains given below trace back to one sample, sequenced in a study of T-cell reconstitution after alpha-beta-depleted transplantation in children. Preparing the TCRbeta library involved the use of unique molecular identifiers. Via MiXCR, TCRdb re-called the PCR reads, giving one row per CDR3 protein. The data show 130,000 or so distinct CDR3 sequences, about a tenth seen once. The sequencing used PBMCs, mostly from graft donor cells, collected 180 days after TCRalphabeta/CD19-depleted stem cell transplant. The receptors here all came from a girl in the first two years of life who had a stem cell transplant for combined immunodeficiency, so the T cells may come from the graft donor.

The table lists this clonotype with a count of one. The genes are TRBV20-1 and TRBJ1-5; no clear D gene. Trimming pared 3 bases from V and 2 bases from J, leaving 14 bases between. The CDR3 covers 15 residues. In germline, CDR1 is DFQATT, CDR2 SNEGSKA (reference sequence). The CDR3 here is CSASKVSWRNQPQHF. CDR3 in DNA: TGCAGTGCTAGTAAGGTGAGTTGGCGCAATCAGCCCCAGCATTTT.

This clonotype was seen more than once but under ten times. The chain couples TRBV6-5 to TRBJ2-7; 7 bases match TRBD1. CDR1 MNHEY and CDR2 SVGAGI come from the germline V gene. The CDR3 covers 15 residues. J was trimmed by 2 bases and V by 4 bases; bases with no gene match: 8. CDR3 protein: CASSLVQGLTYEQYF. The CDR3 nucleotides are TGTGCCAGCAGTTTGGTACAGGGGTTGACCTACGAGCAGTACTTC.

This clonotype was detected only a few times. The chain has TRBV29-1 and TRBJ1-2; D is perhaps TRBD1 (6 bases). The CDR3 has 13 residues. V was shortened by 4 bases and J by 4 bases, with 13 bases between the two germline ends. Per the germline V gene, CDR1 is SQVTM and CDR2 is ANQGSEA. The CDR3 sequence is CSVGGQFSYGYTF. CDR3 nucleotides: TGCAGCGTTGGGGGGCAGTTTTCCTATGGCTACACCTTC. The full variable domain, with the rest looked up from reference TRBV29-1 and TRBJ1-2, is SAVISQKPSRDICQRGTSLTIQCQVDSQVTMMFWYRQQPGQSLTLIATANQGSEATYESGFVIDKFPISRPNLTFSTLTVSNMSPEDSSIYLCSVGGQFSYGYTFGSGTRLTVV.

The V call is TRBV11-2, the J call TRBJ2-2, with 7 positions matching TRBD1. CDR1 is SGHAT, CDR2 FQNNGV, per germline. The CDR3 length is 17 residues. Trimming at V came to 4 bases and at J to 4 bases, leaving 12 bases not matched to a gene. CDR3 loop: CASSSPILRQGTGELFF. Written as DNA, the CDR3 is TGTGCCAGCAGCTCACCAATACTCAGACAGGGCACCGGGGAGCTGTTTTTT.

This clonotype has a handful of counts. The chain has TRBV3-1 and TRBJ2-7, with D perhaps matching TRBD1 (5 bases). Per the germline V gene, CDR1 is LGHDT and CDR2 is YNNKEL (reference sequence). The CDR3 covers 17 residues. Trimming left V 0 bases short and J 0 bases short, with 15 bases between. CDR3 nucleotide sequence: TGTGCCAGCAGCCAAGAAGGGGTAGCTTTCAGCTCCTACGAGCAGTACTTC. It translates to CASSQEGVAFSSYEQYF.

In this sample, this clonotype turned up a few times. The chain couples TRBV7-2 to TRBJ2-1; 8 bases match TRBD2. CDR3 length equals 18 residues. V shed 0 bases and J 0 bases; nucleotides not matched to a gene: 7. CDR1 is SGHTA and CDR2 is FQGNSA in the germline V gene. CDR3 sequence: CASSLAPPTSASYNEQFF. The CDR3 DNA sequence: TGTGCCAGCAGCTTAGCCCCCCCGACTAGCGCCTCCTACAATGAGCAGTTCTTC.

This clonotype has only a few counts. The rearrangement links TRBV6-5 to TRBJ1-2; D uncertain. The CDR3 has 12 residues. Germline CDR1 and CDR2: MNHEY and SVGAGI. V shed 6 bases and J shed 5 bases, with 10 bases lying between them. CDR3 in amino acids: CASSPDGYGYTF. CDR3 in DNA: TGTGCCAGCAGCCCGGACGGTTATGGCTACACCTTC.

Many counts were recorded for this clonotype. V is TRBV20-1 and J is TRBJ2-3, with 11 bases that match TRBD2. The CDR3 sequence is 14 residues long. The V gene's germline CDR1 is DFQATT and CDR2 SNEGSKA (reference sequence). V dropped 5 bases and J dropped 5; count of bases not matched to a gene: 6. The CDR3 reads CSAVAGGPGDTQYF. The CDR3 DNA follows: TGCAGTGCTGTAGCGGGGGGGCCGGGAGATACGCAGTATTTT.

There are many counts of this clonotype. The genes are TRBV28 and TRBJ2-1, with TRBD1 matching over 7 bases. J lost 4 bases, V lost 3 bases, and 12 bases had no gene match. The CDR3 length is 17 residues. The germline CDR1 and CDR2 sequences are MDHEN and SYDVKM. The CDR3 region is CASSFSSTGWGYNEQFF. Here the CDR3 DNA reads TGTGCCAGCAGTTTCTCCTCGACAGGGTGGGGGTACAATGAGCAGTTCTTC.

J is TRBJ2-1 and V is TRBV3-1; the match to TRBD1 covers 7 bases. With 4 bases clipped from V and 8 bases from J, the junction kept 11 bases outside the gene matches. The CDR3 runs 15 residues. Germline CDR1 is LGHDT and CDR2 is YNNKEL (reference sequence). The CDR3 DNA is TGTGCCAGCAGCCCGATCCAGGGGGAGAGACATGAGCAGTTCTTC. This translates into CASSPIQGERHEQFF.

V gene TRBV13 combines with J gene TRBJ2-7; no reliable D call. Germline V gene data show CDR1 as PRHDT and CDR2 as FYEKMQ (reference sequence). The CDR3 is 11 residues long. V was clipped by 8 bases and J by 4 bases, with 9 bases between them. The CDR3 DNA sequence: TGTGCCAGCCGCTCCCTTTACGAGCAGTACTTC. Translation gives CASRSLYEQYF.

This rearrangement joins TRBV12-3 or TRBV12-4 to TRBJ2-7, with TRBD2 as a possible D gene (5 bases). The CDR3 runs 14 residues. Trimming left V 5 bases short and J 4 bases short, with 15 bases between. The CDR3, as DNA: TGTGCCAGCAGTCTACTAGTCGGCAAGTACGAGCAGTACTTC. Translating gives CASSLLVGKYEQYF.

This clonotype has just a few counts. V gene TRBV9 combines with J gene TRBJ2-7; D possibly corresponds to TRBD1 (6 bases). Germline V lookup: CDR1 SGDLS, CDR2 YYNGEE. With 0 bases removed from V and 2 bases from J, the gap between germline ends came to 9 bases. The CDR3 spans 14 residues. CDR3 in amino acids: CASSVGQGPYEQYF. The CDR3 bases are TGTGCCAGCAGCGTAGGCCAGGGGCCCTACGAGCAGTACTTC. The full variable domain, with the rest looked up from reference TRBV9 and TRBJ2-7, is DSGVTQTPKHLITATGQRVTLRCSPRSGDLSVYWYQQSLDQGLQFLIQYYNGEERAKGNILERFSAQQFPDLHSELNLSSLELGDSALYFCASSVGQGPYEQYFGPGTRLTVT.

This clonotype occurred many times. The J gene is TRBJ2-5, the V gene TRBV5-1; the match to TRBD1 covers 7 bases. CDR3 length equals 14 residues. The germline V gene has CDR1 SGHRS and CDR2 YFSETQ. Germline trimming cut 3 bases from V and 5 bases from J; bases unmatched to any gene: 7. The CDR3 is CASSYAGGIETQYF. The CDR3 DNA follows: TGCGCCAGCAGCTACGCAGGGGGAATCGAGACCCAGTACTTC.

This clonotype was seen a handful of times. The chain joins TRBV20-1 to TRBJ2-1; 8 bases are shared with TRBD2. Per the germline V gene, CDR1 is DFQATT and CDR2 is SNEGSKA (reference sequence). The CDR3 extends over 14 amino acids. V dropped 5 bases and J dropped 0; count of bases not matched to a gene: 3. The CDR3 DNA is TGCAGTGCTGTCAGCGGGAGCTCCTACAATGAGCAGTTCTTC. Amino acid sequence: CSAVSGSSYNEQFF.

The V call is TRBV29-1, the J call TRBJ2-7; D might be TRBD1 (5 bases). Trimming cost V 7 bases and J 9 bases, with 19 bases left between them. CDR1 and CDR2 from the germline V gene are SQVTM and ANQGSEA. The length of the CDR3 is 12 residues. CDR3 in DNA: TGCAGCGAAGACAGAGCCCACCTCGGGCAGTACTTC. Its protein product is CSEDRAHLGQYF.

This clonotype was seen a handful of times. The genes are TRBV20-1 and TRBJ1-1, with D unresolved. This CDR3 region has 11 residues. The germline V gene encodes CDR1 DFQATT and CDR2 SNEGSKA (reference sequence). Trimming pared 1 base from V and 3 bases from J, leaving 3 bases between. The CDR3 sequence: CSARGHTEAFF. The CDR3 coding sequence is TGCAGTGCTAGAGGCCACACTGAAGCTTTCTTT.

In its sample, this clonotype was seen many times. The V call is TRBV6-2 or TRBV6-3, the J call TRBJ2-7, with D possibly being TRBD1 (5 bases). The CDR3 has 12 amino acids. Germline lookup yields CDR1 MNHEY and CDR2 SVGEGT. The V gene lost 6 bases and the J gene lost 2 bases, with 8 bases spanning the gap. The CDR3 region is CASRGQPYEQYF. The CDR3 bases are TGTGCCAGCAGAGGACAACCCTACGAGCAGTACTTC.

The sample holds a few counts of this clonotype. The chain uses TRBV29-1 and TRBJ2-2; TRBD2 matches 14 bases. Germline V gene lookup returns CDR1 SQVTM and CDR2 ANQGSEA. V was clipped by 7 bases and J by 7 bases; unmatched bases: 2. The CDR3 runs to 13 residues. CDR3 bases: TGCAGCGCAGGGACTAGCGGGAGCGGGGAGCTGTTTTTT. Amino acids: CSAGTSGSGELFF.

There are a few counts of this clonotype. The chain is built from TRBV5-1 and TRBJ2-7; 9 nucleotides match TRBD1. The CDR3 sequence is 15 residues long. Germline V CDR1 and CDR2: SGHRS, YFSETQ. V lost 4 bases and J lost 6; bases outside the gene matches: 11. The CDR3: CASSLTYRGPGEQYF. The CDR3 DNA follows: TGCGCCAGCAGCCTTACCTACAGGGGGCCCGGCGAGCAGTACTTC.

In this sample, this clonotype turned up a few times. The J gene is TRBJ2-1, the V gene TRBV10-3; D unresolved. The CDR3 is 14 amino acids. From germline, CDR1 is ENHRY and CDR2 SYGVKD. Deletions cut 3 bases from V and 4 bases from J, with 10 bases between. CDR3 protein: CAISETLRYNEQFF. The DNA of the CDR3 is TGTGCCATCAGTGAAACGCTGAGATACAATGAGCAGTTCTTC.

This clonotype was observed a few times. The J gene is TRBJ2-7, the V gene TRBV12-3 or TRBV12-4, with a weak D call TRBD2 (6 bases). V lost 5 bases to trimming and J lost 11 bases, with 19 bases between them. The CDR3 is 13 residues long. This CDR3 is CASSQAGPTGEYF. CDR3 sequence (DNA): TGTGCCAGCAGTCAAGCCGGGCCCACGGGGGAGTACTTC.

There are many counts of this clonotype. This chain uses TRBV27 with TRBJ2-3, with D tentatively TRBD1 (5 bases). V was clipped by 6 bases and J by 0 bases, with 13 bases between them. This CDR3 is built from 15 residues. CDR1 and CDR2 from the germline V gene are MNHEY and SMNVEV (reference sequence). The CDR3 DNA follows: TGTGCCAGCAGCCCGGACAAATCTAGCACAGATACGCAGTATTTT. This codes for CASSPDKSSTDTQYF.

The chain joins TRBV29-1 to TRBJ2-1; 9 nucleotides line up with TRBD1. The CDR3 runs to 13 residues. Per the germline V gene, CDR1 is SQVTM and CDR2 is ANQGSEA. V lost 3 bases to trimming and J lost 6 bases; unmatched junction nucleotides: 3. The CDR3 region has the DNA TGCAGCGTTGAGGGGGACAGGGCCAATGAGCAGTTCTTC. Its protein product is CSVEGDRANEQFF.

The CDR3 DNA reads TGTGCCACCAGCAGAGATCCGGGGCTTGGGGCCCAAGAGACCCAGTACTTC. It encodes CATSRDPGLGAQETQYF. This sequence joins TRBV15 and TRBJ2-5, with D tentatively TRBD1 or TRBD2 (5 bases each). V lost 0 bases to trimming and J lost 1 base, with 15 bases between them. Germline CDR1 is LNHNV and CDR2 is YYDKDF (reference sequence). CDR3 size: 17 residues.

The V gene is TRBV30, the J gene TRBJ2-7; possible D gene TRBD1, 5 bases. Deletions cut 0 bases from V and 5 bases from J, with 14 bases between. The CDR3 has 14 amino acids. Germline values: CDR1 GTSNPN, CDR2 SVGIG (reference sequence). CDR3 loop: CAWSVGYLGDEQYF. The CDR3, as DNA: TGTGCCTGGAGTGTTGGCTACTTAGGGGACGAGCAGTACTTC.

The V and J genes are TRBV7-7 and TRBJ2-1, with 10 bases identical to TRBD2. The length of the CDR3 is 15 residues. Germline V CDR1 and CDR2: SSHAT, FNYEAQ (reference sequence). Trimming removed 2 bases from V and 8 bases from J; junction bases left unmatched: 6. The CDR3 loop is CASSLRAGGIHEQFF. The CDR3 DNA follows: TGTGCCAGCAGCTTAAGAGCGGGAGGGATCCATGAGCAGTTCTTC. Complete variable domain (other parts from reference TRBV7-7 and TRBJ2-1): GAGVSQSPRYKVTKRGQDVTLRCDPISSHATLYWYQQALGQGPEFLTYFNYEAQPDKSGLPSDRFSAERPEGSISTLTIQRTEQRDSAMYRCASSLRAGGIHEQFFGPGTRLTVL.

This clonotype was counted many times. The V gene is TRBV28, the J gene TRBJ1-1, with D hard to call. Germline lookup yields CDR1 MDHEN and CDR2 SYDVKM. Trimming cost V 3 bases and J 0 bases, with 5 bases left between them. The CDR3 runs to 13 residues. CDR3 bases: TGTGCCAGCAGTTTTATGATGAACACTGAAGCTTTCTTT. This encodes CASSFMMNTEAFF.

The genes are TRBV29-1 and TRBJ1-5; 8 nucleotides line up with TRBD1. The CDR3 loop spans 12 amino acids. Germline V gene sequence: CDR1 SQVTM, CDR2 ANQGSEA. J gave up 5 bases and V 6 bases, and 3 bases lay outside the gene matches. The CDR3 DNA is TGCAGCGTAAAGACAGGGGATCAGCCCCAGCATTTT. It specifies CSVKTGDQPQHF.

V and J are TRBV7-2 and TRBJ2-5; 9 nucleotides line up with TRBD1. CDR3 length: 15 amino acids. Germline CDR1 and CDR2: SGHTA and FQGNSA. Trimming took 3 bases from V and 2 from J; bases not matched to a gene: 4. CDR3 DNA sequence: TGTGCCAGCAGCTTCCAGACAGGGGGGCAAGAGACCCAGTACTTC. This gives the protein CASSFQTGGQETQYF.

The chain is built from TRBV6-5 and TRBJ1-2, with a possible D match to TRBD1 (5 bases). V dropped 0 bases and J dropped 4 bases, with 9 bases sitting between them. Germline lookup yields CDR1 MNHEY and CDR2 SVGAGI. The CDR3 extends over 14 amino acids. CDR3 amino acids: CASSYSEGLYGYTF. The DNA for the CDR3 is TGTGCCAGCAGTTACTCGGAGGGGCTCTATGGCTACACCTTC.